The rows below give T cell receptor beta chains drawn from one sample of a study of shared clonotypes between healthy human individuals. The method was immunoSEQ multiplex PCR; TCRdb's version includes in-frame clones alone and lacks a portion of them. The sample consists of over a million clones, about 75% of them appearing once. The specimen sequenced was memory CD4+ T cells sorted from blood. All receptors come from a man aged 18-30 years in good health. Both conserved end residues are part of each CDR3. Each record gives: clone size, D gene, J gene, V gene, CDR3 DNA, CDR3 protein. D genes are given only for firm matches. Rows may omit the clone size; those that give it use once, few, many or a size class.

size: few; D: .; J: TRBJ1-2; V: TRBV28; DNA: TGTGCCAGCAGGGGGGGTCAGGGCTTCGGCTACACCTTC; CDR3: CASRGGQGFGYTF
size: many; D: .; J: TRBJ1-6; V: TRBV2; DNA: TGTGCCAGCAGTTTGCGACAGACAAATTCACCCCTCCACTTT; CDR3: CASSLRQTNSPLHF
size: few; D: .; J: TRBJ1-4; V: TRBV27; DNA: TGTGCCAGCAGTCCCTGGGAGGGGAAACTGTTTTTT; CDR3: CASSPWEGKLFF
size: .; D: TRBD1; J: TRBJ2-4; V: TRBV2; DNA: TGTGCCAGCAGCGGACGGACAGGGGCGACGGGGGCCAAAAACATTCAGTACTTC; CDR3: CASSGRTGATGAKNIQYF
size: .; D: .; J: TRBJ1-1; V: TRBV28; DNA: TGTGCCAGCAGTTCGAGCCGGAACACTGAAGCTTTCTTT; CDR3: CASSSSRNTEAFF
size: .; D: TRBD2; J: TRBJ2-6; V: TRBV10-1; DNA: TGCGCCAGAAGACCGGGACTAGCGTCCTTCTCTGGGGCCAACGTCCTGACTTTC; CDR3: CARRPGLASFSGANVLTF
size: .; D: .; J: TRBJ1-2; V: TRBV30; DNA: TGTGCCTGTCCTGATGGTTTCTCTTATGGCTACACCTTC; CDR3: CACPDGFSYGYTF
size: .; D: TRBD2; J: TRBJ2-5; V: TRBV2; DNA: TGTGCCAGCGGGGGGGGACTAGCGGCCCCCAACCAAGAGACCCAGTACTTC; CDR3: CASGGGLAAPNQETQYF
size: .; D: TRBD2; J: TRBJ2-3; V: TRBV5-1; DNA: TGCGCCAGCAGCCTACCTAGCGGGGGGGTGTTAGATACGCAGTATTTT; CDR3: CASSLPSGGVLDTQYF
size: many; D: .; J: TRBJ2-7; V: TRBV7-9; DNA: TGTGCCAGCAGCCCCCAGGGCGGCTCCTACGAGCAGTACTTC; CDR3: CASSPQGGSYEQYF
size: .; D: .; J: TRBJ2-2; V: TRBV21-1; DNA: TGTGCCAGCAGCAAAAGTAGCGGGAGGGTTAGTGACACCGGGGAGCTGTTTTTT; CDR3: CASSKSSGRVSDTGELFF
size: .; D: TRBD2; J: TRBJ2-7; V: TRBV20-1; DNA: TGCAGTGCTCTCGGGGGGTACGAGCAGTACTTC; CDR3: CSALGGYEQYF
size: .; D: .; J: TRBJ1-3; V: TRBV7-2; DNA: TGTGCCAGCAGCTTCAGGACTGCTGGAAACACCATATATTTT; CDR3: CASSFRTAGNTIYF
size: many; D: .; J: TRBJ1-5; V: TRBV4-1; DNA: TGCGCCAGCAGCCAAGTTACAGGGAACAATCAGCCCCAGCATTTT; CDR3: CASSQVTGNNQPQHF
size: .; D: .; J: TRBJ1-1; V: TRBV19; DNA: TGTGCCAGTAAGGGAATCGGGAGAGACACTGAAGCTTTCTTT; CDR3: CASKGIGRDTEAFF
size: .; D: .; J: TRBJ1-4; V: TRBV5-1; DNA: TGCGCCAGCAGCTATGGACAGAACGGTGAAAAACTGTTTTTT; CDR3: CASSYGQNGEKLFF
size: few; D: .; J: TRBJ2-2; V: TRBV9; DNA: TGTGCCAGCAGCGAGTCCGGGGAGCTGTTTTTT; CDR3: CASSESGELFF
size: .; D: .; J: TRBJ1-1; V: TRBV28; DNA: TGTGCCAGCAGTTTATTAGGGCAGGGGACCACTGAAGCTTTCTTT; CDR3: CASSLLGQGTTEAFF
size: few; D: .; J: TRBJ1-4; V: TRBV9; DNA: TGTGCCAGCAGCGTAGGGGCTCCGGGAGGGGCAACTAATGAAAAACTGTTTTTT; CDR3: CASSVGAPGGATNEKLFF
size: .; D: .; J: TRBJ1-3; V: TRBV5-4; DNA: TGTGCCAGCAGCTTGGACAACTCTGGAAACACCATATATTTT; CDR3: CASSLDNSGNTIYF
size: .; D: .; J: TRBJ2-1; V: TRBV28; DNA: TGTGCCAGCAGTTCCGTCGAGGGAAGTGAGCAGTTCTTC; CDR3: CASSSVEGSEQFF
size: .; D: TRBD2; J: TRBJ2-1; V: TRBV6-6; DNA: TGTGCCAGCATCAATAGCGGGAACTCCTACAATGAGCAGTTCTTC; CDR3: CASINSGNSYNEQFF
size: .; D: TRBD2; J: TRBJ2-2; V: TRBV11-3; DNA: TGTGCCAGCAGCTTTAGCGGGCCAGACACCGGGGAGCTGTTTTTT; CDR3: CASSFSGPDTGELFF
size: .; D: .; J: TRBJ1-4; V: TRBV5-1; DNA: TGCGCCAGCAGCTTAGACTACAGGGTACTGTTTTTT; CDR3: CASSLDYRVLFF
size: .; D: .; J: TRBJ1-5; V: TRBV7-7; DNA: TGTGCTAGCAGCTCACAAGAAAAGCCGCCGCGGAGCAATCAGCCCCAGCATTTT; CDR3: CASSSQEKPPRSNQPQHF
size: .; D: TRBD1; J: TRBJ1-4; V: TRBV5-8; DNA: TGTGCCAGCAGCTGGGGACAGGGATATGAAAAACTGTTTTTT; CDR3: CASSWGQGYEKLFF
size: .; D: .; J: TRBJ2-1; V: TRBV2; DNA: TGTGCCAGCAGCGCGCAAGGGGGGGCCTCTACAAATGAGCAGTTCTTC; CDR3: CASSAQGGASTNEQFF
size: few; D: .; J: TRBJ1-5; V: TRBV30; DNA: TGTGCCTGGCGCGCCGGGACTAATAGCAATCAGCCCCAGCATTTT; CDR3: CAWRAGTNSNQPQHF
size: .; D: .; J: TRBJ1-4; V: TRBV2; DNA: TGTGCCAGCAATCAGAGGGGGTCTAATGAAAAACTGTTTTTT; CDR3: CASNQRGSNEKLFF
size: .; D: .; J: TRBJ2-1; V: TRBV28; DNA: TGTGCCAGCAGTGCACTCTTATACAATGAGCAGTTCTTC; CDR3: CASSALLYNEQFF
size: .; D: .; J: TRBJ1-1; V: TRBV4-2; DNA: TGTGCCAGCAGCCAAGAGGGGAGACCGGCTGAAGCTTTCTTT; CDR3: CASSQEGRPAEAFF
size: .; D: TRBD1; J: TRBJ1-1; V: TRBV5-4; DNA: TGTGCCAGCAGCTGGGACAGGGGCCGGAGCACTGAAGCTTTCTTT; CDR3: CASSWDRGRSTEAFF
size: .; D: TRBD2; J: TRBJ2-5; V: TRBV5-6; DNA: TGTGCCAGCAGCTTGGTCGGGACTAGCGGGATGAGAGAGACCCAGTACTTC; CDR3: CASSLVGTSGMRETQYF
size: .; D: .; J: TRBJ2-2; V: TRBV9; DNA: TGTGCCAGCAGCGTAGCGGATACCGGGGAGCTGTTTTTT; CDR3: CASSVADTGELFF
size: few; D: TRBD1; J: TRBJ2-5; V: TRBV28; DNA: TGTGCCAGCAGTCTCGGACAGGGACCCCAAGAGACCCAGTACTTC; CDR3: CASSLGQGPQETQYF
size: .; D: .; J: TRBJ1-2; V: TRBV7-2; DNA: TGTGCCAGCAGCTTAGAATCTGGGGGCTACACCTTC; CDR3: CASSLESGGYTF
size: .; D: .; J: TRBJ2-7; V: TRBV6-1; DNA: TGTGCCAGCCGGGACCGGGGCCTCTTCTCCTACGAGCAGTACTTC; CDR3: CASRDRGLFSYEQYF
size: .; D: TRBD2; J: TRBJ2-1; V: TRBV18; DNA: TGTGCCAGCTCACAACCTAATGGCCTAGCGGGAGGAATGTTTGGGCAGTTCTTC; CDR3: CASSQPNGLAGGMFGQFF
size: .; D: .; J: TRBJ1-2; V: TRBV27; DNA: TGTGCCAGCAGTCCTTCTGCCGGCTACTATGGCTACACCTTC; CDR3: CASSPSAGYYGYTF
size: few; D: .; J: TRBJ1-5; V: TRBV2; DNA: TGTGCCAGCAGTGGGGAAGGGTCCAATCAGCCCCAGCATTTT; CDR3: CASSGEGSNQPQHF
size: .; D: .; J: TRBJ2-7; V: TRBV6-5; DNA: TGTGCCAGCAAACTAGAAGACTACGAGCAGTACTTC; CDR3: CASKLEDYEQYF
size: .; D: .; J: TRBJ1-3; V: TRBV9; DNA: TGTGCCAGCAGCGAGGCCCCTTTGACATTGTCTGGAAACACCATATATTTT; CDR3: CASSEAPLTLSGNTIYF
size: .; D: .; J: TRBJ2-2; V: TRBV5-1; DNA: TGCGCCAGCAAGATAGGAGGAAGCAACACCGGGGAGCTGTTTTTT; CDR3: CASKIGGSNTGELFF
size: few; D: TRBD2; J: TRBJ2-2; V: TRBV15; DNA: TGTGCCACCAGCAGAGAGGGACTAGCCGCCGGGGAGCTGTTTTTT; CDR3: CATSREGLAAGELFF
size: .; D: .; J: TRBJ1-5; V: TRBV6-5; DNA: TGTGCCAGCCGAGGGGCAGGGGCATGGGAACAGCCCCAGCATTTT; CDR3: CASRGAGAWEQPQHF